Below, one T cell receptor beta chain is given with its context. Its target is not known. TCRdb keeps only in-frame clones here, not all; method: immunoSEQ multiplex PCR. Of about 280,000 clones in the sample, roughly 90% were seen once. This CDR3 is 13 amino acids long. V lost 5 bases to trimming and J lost 7 bases; unmatched junction nucleotides: 3. Germline-derived CDR1 and CDR2 are SGHAT and FQNNGV. This sample stems from a study of cytomegalovirus exposure and HLA in healthy donors. The donors were members of the validation cohort, which comprised about 120 subjects and was separate from the first cohort of 600 to 850 subjects. General observations from the study: The dataset shows that most TCR sequences were rare, while some public TCRs occurred in many donors. Investigators reported approximately 170 TCR beta chains as tied to cytomegalovirus. Clusters of TCRs from the first cohort tended to co-occur in the roughly 120 validation repertoires (as a later analysis found).

The sequencing sample was made of PBMCs. The rearrangement joins TRBV11-2 to TRBJ2-5; 11 nucleotides match TRBD2. This TCR came from a woman in her late teens or twenties in good health and CMV-seronegative. The chain's CDR3 is CASSPGLAGTQYF. The CDR3 DNA sequence: TGTGCCAGCAGCCCCGGACTAGCGGGGACCCAGTACTTC.